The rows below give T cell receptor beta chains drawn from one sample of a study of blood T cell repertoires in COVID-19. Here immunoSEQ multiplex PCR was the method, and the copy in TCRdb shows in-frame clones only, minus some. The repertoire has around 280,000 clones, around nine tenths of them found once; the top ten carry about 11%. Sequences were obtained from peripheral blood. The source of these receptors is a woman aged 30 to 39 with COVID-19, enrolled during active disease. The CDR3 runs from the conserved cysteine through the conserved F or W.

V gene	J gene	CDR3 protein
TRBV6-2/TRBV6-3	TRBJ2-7	CASSYVGGTYEQYF
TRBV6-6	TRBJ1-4	CASSYVTADEKLFF
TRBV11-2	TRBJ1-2	CASSLGTGDRNYGYTF
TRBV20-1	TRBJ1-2	CSARRGGGYTF
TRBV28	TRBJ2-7	CASSPPTSGRLWGNEQYF
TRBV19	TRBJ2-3	CASSIRLAGGASTDTQYF
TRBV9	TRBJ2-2	CASSVDISVNTGELFF
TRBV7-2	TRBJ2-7	CASSEPGTSASYEQYF
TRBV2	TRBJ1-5	CASSATREGQPQHF
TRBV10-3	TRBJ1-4	CATRQGADNEKLFF
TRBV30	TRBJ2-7	CACEDRRGEQYF
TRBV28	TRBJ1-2	CASSLWTATYGYTF
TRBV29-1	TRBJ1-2	CSALTPSSRDSPYGYTF
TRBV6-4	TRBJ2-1	CASSVSGSALGEQFF
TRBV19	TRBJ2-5	CASKGPRTGLGETQYF
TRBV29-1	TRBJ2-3	CSVEDGTGVLPKTDTQYF
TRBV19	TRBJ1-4	CASSRGTEPEKLFF